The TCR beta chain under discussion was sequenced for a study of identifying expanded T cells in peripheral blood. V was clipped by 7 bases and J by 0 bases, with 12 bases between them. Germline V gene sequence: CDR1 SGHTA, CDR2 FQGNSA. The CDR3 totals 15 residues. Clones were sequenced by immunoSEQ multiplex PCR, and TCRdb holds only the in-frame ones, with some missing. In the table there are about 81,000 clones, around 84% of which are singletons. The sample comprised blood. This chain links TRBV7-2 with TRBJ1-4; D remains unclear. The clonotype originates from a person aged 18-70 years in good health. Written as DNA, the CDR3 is TGTGCCAGCACATTCAACTCTGCAACTAATGAAAAACTGTTTTTT. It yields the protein CASTFNSATNEKLFF. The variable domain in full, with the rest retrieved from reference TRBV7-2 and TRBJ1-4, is GAGVSQSPSNKVTEKGKDVELRCDPISGHTALYWYRQSLGQGLEFLIYFQGNSAPDKSGLPSDRFSAERTGGSVSTLTIQRTQQEDSAVYLCASTFNSATNEKLFFGSGTQLSVL.